Listed here is a single T cell receptor beta chain. The record originates from a study of cytomegalovirus exposure and HLA in healthy donors. After removal of 4 bases from V and 10 bases from J, the junction contained 3 bases not matched to a gene. Germline-derived CDR1 and CDR2 are LGHNT and FRNRAP. The CDR3 sequence is 12 residues long. PCR used 60 Vbeta primers and 13 Jbeta primers. Using immunoSEQ multiplex PCR, the repertoire was profiled, and TCRdb retains in-frame clones only, with some absent. Of about 190,000 clones listed, over 60% are singletons. Sequences were obtained from PBMCs. The J gene is TRBJ2-1, the V gene TRBV12-5; 8 nucleotides line up with TRBD2. This clonotype was obtained from a young man in good health and CMV-seropositive. CDR3 sequence (DNA): TGTGCTAGTGGTTCAACTAGCGGCGAGCAGTTCTTC. Amino acid sequence: CASGSTSGEQFF. The complete variable domain, with remaining parts taken from reference TRBV12-5 and TRBJ2-1, reads DARVTQTPRHKVTEMGQEVTMRCQPILGHNTVFWYRQTMMQGLELLAYFRNRAPLDDSGMPKDRFSAEMPDATLATLKIQPSEPRDSAVYFCASGSTSGEQFFGPGTRLTVL.